This is a list of T cell receptor beta chains from one sample in a study of blood T cell repertoires in COVID-19. Repertoires were generated with immunoSEQ multiplex PCR, while TCRdb's copy carries only in-frame clones and drops some. The sample has around 99,000 clones, 80% seen once. Specimen: peripheral blood. The receptors were sampled from a man in his sixties or seventies with acute or convalescent COVID-19. The CDR3 runs from the conserved cysteine through the conserved F or W. A D gene is named only where the DNA matches it firmly. The size entry is marked missing in some rows and otherwise reads once, few, many or a size class.

14	TRBV10-2	.	TRBJ1-1	.	CASRATVLNTEAFF	TGCGCCAGCAGGGCGACAGTCCTAAACACTGAAGCTTTCTTT
14	TRBV3-1/TRBV3-2	.	TRBJ1-2	.	CASSPTQGTYGYTF	TGTGCCAGCAGTCCTACACAGGGTACCTATGGCTACACCTTC
14	TRBV6-1	.	TRBJ2-4	.	CASSERVRRDIQYF	TGTGCCAGCAGTGAAAGGGTGCGGAGGGACATTCAGTACTTC
14	TRBV19	.	TRBJ1-5	.	CASSFRQSNQPQHF	TGTGCCAGTAGTTTCCGACAGAGCAATCAGCCCCAGCATTTT
17	TRBV11-2	.	TRBJ1-3	TRBD1	CASSLVGRQGPGNTIYF	TGTGCCAGCAGCTTAGTCGGGCGACAGGGCCCTGGAAACACCATATATTTT
13	TRBV19	.	TRBJ1-1	.	CASSIVVNTEAFF	TGTGCCAGTAGTATAGTAGTGAACACTGAAGCTTTCTTT
15	TRBV11-2	once	TRBJ1-5	.	CASSEGVRVNQPQHF	TGTGCCAGCAGCGAAGGGGTTCGGGTCAATCAGCCCCAGCATTTT
13	TRBV10-3	few	TRBJ1-1	.	CAISQGLNTEAFF	TGTGCCATCAGTCAGGGTCTGAACACTGAAGCTTTCTTT
15	TRBV18	.	TRBJ1-5	TRBD1	CASSRDRDRNQPQHF	TGTGCCAGCTCACGGGACAGGGATCGCAATCAGCCCCAGCATTTT
13	TRBV6-4	.	TRBJ2-3	.	CASSGESTDTQYF	TGTGCCAGCAGTGGCGAGAGCACAGATACGCAGTATTTT
12	TRBV6-6	.	TRBJ2-5	.	CASGYLGETQYF	TGTGCCAGCGGGTACCTCGGGGAGACCCAGTACTTC
17	TRBV9	.	TRBJ1-2	TRBD1	CASSPSTGRTANYGYTF	TGTGCCAGCAGCCCATCGACAGGGCGTACAGCTAACTATGGCTACACCTTC
17	TRBV19	.	TRBJ2-1	TRBD2	CASSARGGKLNYNEQFF	TGTGCCAGTAGTGCGCGGGGGGGGAAACTGAATTACAATGAGCAGTTCTTC
16	TRBV12-5	.	TRBJ1-2	TRBD1	CASGLSAGGANYGYTF	TGTGCTAGTGGTCTCTCCGCAGGGGGCGCTAACTATGGCTACACCTTC
13	TRBV5-1	.	TRBJ1-1	TRBD1	CASIGQGDTEAFF	TGCGCCAGCATCGGACAGGGTGACACTGAAGCTTTCTTT
16	TRBV18	.	TRBJ1-1	TRBD1	CASSPRQGGADTEAFF	TGTGCCAGCTCACCCAGACAGGGCGGGGCGGACACTGAAGCTTTCTTT
14	TRBV11-2	.	TRBJ2-1	.	CASSLSGTYNEQFF	TGTGCCAGCAGCCTTAGCGGTACCTACAATGAGCAGTTCTTC
17	TRBV5-6	.	TRBJ1-3	TRBD1	CASSLAGQGAIGNTIYF	TGTGCCAGCAGCTTGGCTGGGCAGGGGGCGATCGGAAACACCATATATTTT
14	TRBV9	.	TRBJ2-2	TRBD2	CASTLAGGPGELFF	TGTGCCAGCACCTTAGCGGGGGGGCCCGGGGAGCTGTTTTTT
14	TRBV2	once	TRBJ1-1	TRBD1	CASGGQGAVTEAFF	TGTGCCAGCGGGGGACAGGGGGCTGTCACTGAAGCTTTCTTT
14	TRBV7-2	once	TRBJ1-5	.	CASSLARGNQPQHF	TGTGCCAGCAGCTTAGCGCGGGGAAATCAGCCCCAGCATTTT
15	TRBV6-5	.	TRBJ1-5	TRBD1	CASSYSTGPNQPQHF	TGTGCCAGCAGTTACTCGACAGGGCCCAATCAGCCCCAGCATTTT
15	TRBV10-3	.	TRBJ1-1	TRBD1	CAISESDREGTEAFF	TGTGCCATCAGTGAGTCGGACAGGGAGGGAACTGAAGCTTTCTTT
13	TRBV7-8	.	TRBJ1-4	.	CASSLSQGGKLFF	TGTGCCAGCAGCTTATCTCAGGGAGGGAAACTGTTTTTT
12	TRBV4-2	.	TRBJ1-1	TRBD1	CASSPWTGEAFF	TGTGCCAGCAGCCCTTGGACAGGGGAAGCTTTCTTT
15	TRBV7-8	.	TRBJ2-1	TRBD1	CASSRDRGLYNEQFF	TGTGCCAGCAGCCGAGACAGGGGATTATACAATGAGCAGTTCTTC
16	TRBV19	.	TRBJ1-2	.	CASSRAGQRTNYGYTF	TGTGCCAGTAGTAGGGCTGGACAGCGCACTAACTATGGCTACACCTTC
15	TRBV6-5	.	TRBJ1-1	.	CASSYSARGNTEAFF	TGTGCCAGCAGTTATTCAGCCAGGGGGAACACTGAAGCTTTCTTT
13	TRBV3-1/TRBV3-2	.	TRBJ1-2	TRBD1	CASSLGTAQGYTF	TGTGCCAGCAGCCTTGGGACAGCACAAGGCTACACCTTC
20	TRBV18	once	TRBJ1-4	TRBD1	CASSPNAFGWTGGSNEKLFF	TGTGCCAGCTCACCAAATGCCTTTGGTTGGACAGGGGGCAGTAATGAAAAACTGTTTTTT
16	TRBV25-1	.	TRBJ2-7	TRBD1	CASSPPGGTGFYEQYF	TGTGCCAGCAGTCCTCCCGGGGGGACAGGGTTCTACGAGCAGTACTTC
11	TRBV27	.	TRBJ2-7	.	CASSSYGEQYF	TGTGCCAGCAGTAGCTACGGGGAGCAGTACTTC
15	TRBV18	.	TRBJ2-1	.	CASSPPGAGNNEQFF	TGTGCCAGCTCACCACCAGGGGCAGGAAACAATGAGCAGTTCTTC
13	TRBV7-9	.	TRBJ2-2	.	CASSPGNTGELFF	TGTGCCAGCAGTCCAGGGAACACCGGGGAGCTGTTTTTT
16	TRBV3-1/TRBV3-2	.	TRBJ2-3	.	CASSQDRGIGTDTQYF	TGTGCCAGCAGCCAAGATCGAGGGATAGGGACAGATACGCAGTATTTT
14	TRBV7-9	.	TRBJ1-4	TRBD1	CASSFGQGGEKLFF	TGTGCCAGCAGCTTCGGACAGGGCGGAGAAAAACTGTTTTTT
15	TRBV19	.	TRBJ2-3	.	CASSIVLIGADTQYF	TGTGCCAGTAGTATAGTTCTTATCGGAGCAGATACGCAGTATTTT
17	TRBV11-2	.	TRBJ2-1	TRBD2	CASSLGSSGGVYNEQFF	TGTGCCAGCAGCTTAGGTTCTAGCGGGGGGGTCTACAATGAGCAGTTCTTC
18	TRBV9	.	TRBJ2-6	TRBD1	CASSVSGQVLSGANVLTF	TGTGCCAGCAGCGTTTCGGGACAGGTCTTATCTGGGGCCAACGTCCTGACTTTC
13	TRBV7-2	.	TRBJ1-5	.	CASSSTGDQPQHF	TGTGCCAGCAGCTCCACGGGGGATCAGCCCCAGCATTTT
13	TRBV5-8	once	TRBJ1-5	.	CASSPQINQPQHF	TGTGCCAGCAGCCCACAGATAAATCAGCCCCAGCATTTT
13	TRBV10-3	.	TRBJ2-5	.	CAISLGLKETQYF	TGTGCCATCAGTCTAGGACTAAAGGAGACCCAGTACTTC
16	TRBV3-1/TRBV3-2	.	TRBJ2-5	.	CASSQEAGTLQETQYF	TGTGCCAGCAGCCAAGAGGCGGGGACCCTCCAAGAGACCCAGTACTTC
16	TRBV15	once	TRBJ1-2	TRBD1	CATSRDVHSRQGGYTF	TGTGCCACCAGCAGAGATGTCCACTCTAGACAGGGGGGCTACACCTTC
14	TRBV9	.	TRBJ2-3	.	CASSVAQGTDTQYF	TGTGCCAGCAGCGTAGCTCAGGGAACAGATACGCAGTATTTT
16	TRBV5-4	.	TRBJ2-1	TRBD2	CASSLARTSGGNEQFF	TGTGCCAGCAGCTTGGCCAGGACTAGCGGGGGAAATGAGCAGTTCTTC
17	TRBV3-1/TRBV3-2	.	TRBJ2-5	TRBD2	CASSRSGGRRVGGTQYF	TGTGCCAGCAGCCGTAGCGGGGGGCGCCGGGTCGGTGGGACCCAGTACTTC